The 11 T cell receptor beta chains below come from one sample, sequenced in a study of cytomegalovirus exposure and HLA in healthy donors. A multiplex PCR was run with 60 Vbeta primers and 13 Jbeta primers. Some clones are missing from TCRdb's copy, which holds only in-frame ones; the method was immunoSEQ multiplex PCR. The sample has about 41,000 clones, over 70% seen once. Sequenced material: PBMCs. Receptors were obtained from a man aged 50 to 59 in good health and CMV-seronegative.

The chain employs TRBV7-6 and TRBJ2-7, with D maybe TRBD1 (5 bases). CDR1 SGHVS and CDR2 FNYEAQ come from the germline V gene. Trimming pared 1 base from V and 6 bases from J, leaving 10 bases between. The length of the CDR3 is 13 residues. Here the CDR3 DNA reads TGTGCCAGCAGCTTAGGGTCAGGGCGCGAGCAGTACTTC. Residues: CASSLGSGREQYF. The complete variable domain, with remaining parts taken from reference TRBV7-6 and TRBJ2-7, reads GAGVSQSPRYKVTKRGQDVALRCDPISGHVSLYWYRQALGQGPEFLTYFNYEAQQDKSGLPNDRFSAERPEGSISTLTIQRTEQRDSAMYRCASSLGSGREQYFGPGTRLTVT.

V is TRBV4-3 and J is TRBJ2-3; 9 nucleotides match TRBD1. Losses at the gene ends were 2 bases for V and 4 bases for J; bases not matched to a gene: 10. CDR1 and CDR2 (germline): LGHNA, YSLEER. The CDR3 loop spans 17 amino acids. The chain's CDR3 is CASSQQTGGASPDTQYF. CDR3 DNA: TGCGCCAGCAGCCAACAAACAGGGGGCGCGTCCCCAGATACGCAGTATTTT.

This clone was observed a handful of times. The J gene is TRBJ2-7, the V gene TRBV4-3; 12 bases agree with TRBD2. The germline gives CDR1 LGHNA, CDR2 YSLEER. The V segment lost 0 bases and the J segment 0 bases; nucleotides outside the gene matches: 12. This CDR3 is built from 20 residues. This CDR3 reads CASSQEGPATSGGRSYEQYF. CDR3 DNA: TGCGCCAGCAGCCAAGAGGGGCCGGCGACTAGCGGGGGCCGCTCCTACGAGCAGTACTTC.

This clone has just a few counts. V is TRBV7-9 and J is TRBJ1-2; D not resolved. The germline V gene encodes CDR1 SEHNR and CDR2 FQNEAQ (reference sequence). This CDR3 region has 12 residues. Trimming took off 1 base at V and 4 bases at J, with 4 bases between the two ends. The CDR3: CASSLDSYGYTF. Written as DNA, the CDR3 is TGTGCCAGCAGCTTAGATAGCTATGGCTACACCTTC.

This clone appeared a single time. J is TRBJ1-5 and V is TRBV27; 8 bases match TRBD1. Looked up from germline, CDR1 is MNHEY and CDR2 is SMNVEV (reference sequence). The trim removed 5 bases at V and 7 bases at J, leaving 16 bases unmatched. The CDR3 runs to 17 residues. CDR3 DNA sequence: TGTGCCAGCAGTGAGGGGCGGGGACAGGCGTTTGGACAGCCCCAGCATTTT. It codes for CASSEGRGQAFGQPQHF.

The CDR3 nucleotides read TGCGCCAGCCGCGTGGAAGGGGGCCACTATTACGAGCAGTACTTC. Protein product: CASRVEGGHYYEQYF. The genes are TRBV5-1 and TRBJ2-7; 7 bases map to TRBD1. The CDR3 is 15 residues long. V trimming: 7 bases; J trimming: 4 bases; junction bases outside the gene matches: 14. Per germline, CDR1 SGHRS and CDR2 YFSETQ.

The chain is built from TRBV2 and TRBJ1-1; D may be TRBD1 (6 bases). The CDR3 sequence is 15 residues long. Germline V gene sequence: CDR1 SNHLY, CDR2 FYNNEI. The V and J ends lost 6 bases and 5 bases respectively, with 19 bases between them. The CDR3 spells CASRDPGQSRTEAFF. CDR3 coding DNA: TGTGCCAGCAGGGACCCGGGACAATCAAGGACTGAAGCTTTCTTT. Using reference TRBV2 and TRBJ1-1 for the parts outside the CDR3, the full variable domain is EPEVTQTPSHQVTQMGQEVILRCVPISNHLYFYWYRQILGQKVEFLVSFYNNEISEKSEIFDDQFSVERPDGSNFTLKIRSTKLEDSAMYFCASRDPGQSRTEAFFGQGTRLTVV.

The chain joins TRBV7-8 to TRBJ1-3, with D uncertain. The germline V gene has CDR1 SGHVS and CDR2 FQNEAQ. With 1 base removed from V and 2 bases from J, the gap between germline ends came to 6 bases. This CDR3 contains 14 residues. CDR3 sequence: CASSLDSTGNTIYF. CDR3 bases: TGTGCCAGCAGCTTAGACAGCACTGGAAACACCATATATTTT.

The V call is TRBV6-1, the J call TRBJ1-2; 8 bases fit TRBD1. The CDR3 has 15 residues. Germline CDR1 is MNHNS and CDR2 is SASEGT. The trim removed 0 bases at V and 1 base at J, leaving 1 base unmatched. The CDR3 nucleotides are TGTGCCAGCAGTGAAGCTGGGACAGGTAACTATGGCTACACCTTC. Amino acid sequence: CASSEAGTGNYGYTF.

The chain couples TRBV6-5 to TRBJ1-2; a possible D gene is TRBD1 (5 bases). The ends were cut back, 5 bases at V and 2 bases at J, with 9 bases in the middle. CDR3 length: 13 amino acids. Germline V gene data show CDR1 as MNHEY and CDR2 as SVGAGI. The CDR3 spells CASSRRVNYGYTF. The CDR3 nucleotides are TGTGCCAGCAGTCGCAGGGTCAACTATGGCTACACCTTC.

CDR3: CASSPGTDSTDTQYF. DNA for the CDR3: TGTGCCAGCAGCCCCGGGACTGATAGCACAGATACGCAGTATTTT. The V and J genes are TRBV9 and TRBJ2-3, with TRBD2 as a possible D gene (6 bases). The CDR3 totals 15 residues. Germline loops: CDR1 SGDLS, CDR2 YYNGEE. The ends were cut back, 4 bases at V and 0 bases at J, with 12 bases in the middle.